This T cell receptor (beta chain) was sequenced in a study of cytomegalovirus exposure and HLA in healthy donors. The donors were in the 120-subject validation cohort, distinct from the roughly 600-subject first cohort. CDR1 and CDR2 (germline): SEHNR, FQNEAQ (reference sequence). V was shortened by 5 bases and J by 0 bases, with 16 bases between the two germline ends. This CDR3 is 16 amino acids long. Assay used: immunoSEQ multiplex PCR; TCRdb lists only in-frame clones, some missing. The sample has about 160,000 clones, about nine tenths seen once. V usage is TRBV7-9 and J usage is TRBJ2-5, with D tentatively TRBD1 (5 bases). Sequenced sample: PBMCs. The TCR originated in a man aged 18 to 35 in good health and CMV-seropositive. The chain's CDR3 is CASSADDRGYQETQYF. DNA of the CDR3: TGTGCCAGCAGCGCCGACGACAGAGGATACCAAGAGACCCAGTACTTC.